This T cell receptor beta chain is from a study of T cells after yellow fever vaccination. At the level of the study: The authors prepared low-cell-number fractions using SMART-Seq v4 Ultra Low Input.

Conversion of TCR transcripts into cDNA relied on 5'RACE template switching, which added a universal primer site and UMIs. Using its own MiXCR run on the 5' RACE reads, TCRdb lists one record per CDR3 protein. The sample has hundreds of thousands of distinct CDR3 sequences; around 8.6% are singletons. Study conclusions and caveats: The secondary response peaked faster, at day 5 versus 15, but was weaker. Few clonotypes appeared in both CD4 and CD8 compartments.

Remarks on this clonotype: As yet, its antigen is unknown.

CDR3 length: 19 amino acids. Germline values: CDR1 DFQATT, CDR2 SNEGSKA (reference sequence). V lost 3 bases, J lost 0 bases, and 19 bases stayed unmatched. The source was CD4+ T cells sorted from PBMCs, collected 5 days after the yellow fever booster vaccination. The genes are TRBV20-1 and TRBJ2-7, with 8 positions matching TRBD1. The source is a man aged 18 to 30 who received the YFV17D yellow fever vaccine. CDR3 nucleotides: TGCAGTGCTAGGCGTCCCACCTCCACCCGGGACAGGTTCTCCTACGAGCAGTACTTC. It yields the protein CSARRPTSTRDRFSYEQYF.